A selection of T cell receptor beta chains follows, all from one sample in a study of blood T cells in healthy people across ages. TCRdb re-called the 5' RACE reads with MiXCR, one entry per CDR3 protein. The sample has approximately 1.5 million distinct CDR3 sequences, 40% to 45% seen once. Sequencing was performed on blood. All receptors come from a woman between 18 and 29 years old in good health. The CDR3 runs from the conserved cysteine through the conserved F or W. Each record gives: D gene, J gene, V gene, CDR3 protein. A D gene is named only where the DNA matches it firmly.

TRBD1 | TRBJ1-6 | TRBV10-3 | CAISVPPGQGVYNSPLHF
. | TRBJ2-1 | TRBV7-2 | CASSRRGSTCNEQFF
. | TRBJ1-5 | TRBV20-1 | CSANPRGNQPQHF
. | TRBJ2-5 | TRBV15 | CATSRGQRTYQETQYF
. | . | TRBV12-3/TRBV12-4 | CASTFEKWSSGADGSYNEQYF
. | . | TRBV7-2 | CASSPSGTAFYEQYF
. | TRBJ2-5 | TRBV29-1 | CSGNLVGQETQYF
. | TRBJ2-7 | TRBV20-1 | CSARDRDDSIYEQYF
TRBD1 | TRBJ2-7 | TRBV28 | CASKLGATGSYDEQYF
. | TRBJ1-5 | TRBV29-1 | CSVLEQNNQPQHF
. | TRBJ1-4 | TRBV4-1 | CASSRTQGPTHEKLFF
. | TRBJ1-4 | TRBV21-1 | CASSKGDSRYEKLFF
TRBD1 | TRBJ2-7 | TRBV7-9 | CAGSFTGTGPFSYEQYF
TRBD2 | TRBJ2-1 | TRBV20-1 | CSARKSGSGSYNEQFF
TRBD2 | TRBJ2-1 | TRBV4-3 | CASSQERARTSGGYYNEQFF
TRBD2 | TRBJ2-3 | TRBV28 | CASSPGLAGVWFNTQYF
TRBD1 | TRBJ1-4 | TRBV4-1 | CASSQGTQGAVEKLFF